These 22 T cell receptor beta chains were all obtained from the same sample, sequenced in a study of breast tumors, draining lymph nodes, adjacent tissues. TCRdb used MiXCR to reprocess the multiplex PCR reads, holding one entry per CDR3 protein. Of about 20,000 distinct CDR3 sequences listed, around 46% were seen once; the top ten hold about 20%. Sequencing input: breast tumor tissue. The receptors derive from a female donor with breast cancer. Some clones in this sample may be carry-over from other donors' samples.

V gene TRBV6-2 or TRBV6-3 combines with J gene TRBJ2-1; 12 nucleotides align to TRBD1. The J segment lost 3 bases and the V segment lost 5 bases, leaving 8 bases of the junction unmatched. The length of the CDR3 is 17 residues. Germline CDR1 reads MNHEY; CDR2 reads SVGEGT. The CDR3 sequence: CASSPAGQGARYNEQFF. In DNA, the CDR3 is TGTGCCAGCAGTCCTGCGGGACAGGGGGCCCGCTACAATGAGCAGTTCTTC.

This clonotype was recorded many times. CDR3 residues: CASSLVSGQAKAFF. The CDR3 nucleotides are TGTGCCAGCAGCCTGGTATCCGGACAGGCGAAAGCTTTCTTT. The rearrangement uses TRBV3-1 and TRBJ1-1, with TRBD1 identical over 7 bases. The CDR3 has 14 amino acids. V gave up 4 bases and J gave up 9 bases; unmatched junction bases: 11. The germline V gene has CDR1 LGHDT and CDR2 YNNKEL (reference sequence).

Many counts were recorded for this clonotype. A much larger clone lies one base from this, so it may be a read error. V usage is TRBV6-2 or TRBV6-3 and J usage is TRBJ2-7; TRBD2 matches 11 bases. Germline assignment: CDR1 MNHEY and CDR2 SVGEGT. The CDR3 is 14 amino acids. The V gene end was trimmed by 5 bases and the J gene end by 5 bases; junction bases not matched to a gene: 5. CDR3 sequence reads: CASSHTSGSNEQYF. For the CDR3, the DNA is TGTGCCAGCAGTCACACTAGCGGGAGCAACGAGCAGTACTTC.

A few counts support this clonotype. This CDR3 is missing its conserved last phenylalanine or tryptophan, likely due to a read error. The V call is TRBV2, the J call TRBJ2-7; 10 bases match TRBD2. From germline, CDR1 is SNHLY and CDR2 FYNNEI. CDR3 length: 16 amino acids. V was clipped by 7 bases and J by 2 bases; unmatched bases: 11. The CDR3, as DNA: TGTGCCAGCACTGTCTCTAGCGGGAGTTCCCCCTACGAGCAGTACCTC. Its protein product is CASTVSSGSSPYEQYL.

To note about this clonotype: A junction end diverges from the germline sequence, so it may reflect a read error. The rearrangement joins TRBV7-2 to TRBJ1-2; possible D gene TRBD1, 6 bases. This CDR3 contains 14 residues. Germline CDR1 and CDR2: SGHTA and FQGNSA. The CDR3 DNA follows: TGTGCCAGCAGCGCATACAGGGAAGTCTATGGCTACGCCTTC. Translating it yields CASSAYREVYGYAF.

This clonotype has ten or more counts. This chain connects TRBV5-5 to TRBJ2-1; the match to TRBD1 covers 8 bases. Germline trimming cut 0 bases from V and 15 bases from J; bases unmatched to any gene: 14. There are 15 residues in the CDR3. The germline CDR1 and CDR2 sequences are SGHKS and YYEKEE (reference sequence). CDR3 loop: CASSLGQGAWGVGFF. CDR3 nucleotide sequence: TGTGCCAGCAGCTTGGGGCAGGGGGCTTGGGGCGTCGGGTTCTTC.

This clonotype ranks as large. This chain joins TRBV20-1 and TRBJ2-3, with 12 positions matching TRBD2. With 1 base clipped from V and 6 bases from J, the junction kept 5 bases outside the gene matches. This CDR3 region has 15 residues. The germline V gene encodes CDR1 DFQATT and CDR2 SNEGSKA (reference sequence). The CDR3 protein is CSARGASGRADTQYF. As DNA, the CDR3 is TGCAGTGCTAGAGGGGCTAGCGGGAGGGCGGATACGCAGTATTTT.

A remark on this clonotype: A read error is possible here, since a much larger clone lies one base away. This chain links TRBV9 with TRBJ2-1; 9 bases line up with TRBD1. CDR3 length equals 14 residues. Germline V gene sequence: CDR1 SGDLS, CDR2 YYNGEE. The DNA for the CDR3 is TGTGCCAGCAGCGCTTGGACAGGGGACAATGAGCAGTCCTTC. Translating gives CASSAWTGDNEQSF. The entire variable domain, with the rest obtained from reference TRBV9 and TRBJ2-1, is as follows: DSGVTQTPKHLITATGQRVTLRCSPRSGDLSVYWYQQSLDQGLQFLIQYYNGEERAKGNILERFSAQQFPDLHSELNLSSLELGDSALYFCASSAWTGDNEQSFGPGTRLTVL.

The V call is TRBV3-1, the J call TRBJ2-2; TRBD2 aligns across 13 bases. Germline CDR1 LGHDT, CDR2 YNNKEL (reference sequence). The CDR3 covers 19 residues. V lost 4 bases and J lost 4; bases outside the gene matches: 12. The CDR3 region has the DNA TGTGCCAGCAGCCGAGATGGACTAGCGGGAGATCGCGGCACCGGGGAGCTGTTTTTT. The encoded protein is CASSRDGLAGDRGTGELFF.

This clonotype was counted at least ten times. The J gene is TRBJ2-5, the V gene TRBV7-2; tentatively, D is TRBD2 (5 bases). Per germline, CDR1 SGHTA and CDR2 FQGNSA. The V and J ends lost 0 bases and 5 bases respectively, with 10 bases between them. The CDR3 is 14 residues long. CDR3 nucleotides: TGTGCCAGCAGCTTAGCGGGTCGAGGGGAGACCCAGTACTTC. It specifies CASSLAGRGETQYF.

This clonotype was seen many times. This rearrangement joins TRBV11-1 to TRBJ2-7; TRBD2 matches at 7 bases. CDR3 size: 17 residues. Unmatched junction bases numbered 9, after V lost 1 base and J lost 0 bases. Germline assignment: CDR1 SGHAT and CDR2 FQDESV (reference sequence). Here the CDR3 reads CASSLGGGPAASYEQYF. The CDR3 DNA reads TGTGCCAGCAGCTTAGGGGGGGGACCAGCGGCCTCCTACGAGCAGTACTTC.

This clonotype was counted at least ten times. The genes are TRBV19 and TRBJ2-1; 7 bases align to TRBD2. The CDR3 spans 15 residues. Germline CDR1 and CDR2: LNHDA and SQIVND (reference sequence). The V segment lost 1 base and the J segment 4 bases; nucleotides outside the gene matches: 4. The CDR3 DNA reads as TGTGCCAGTAGTATAGGCCTAGCGGAGTACAATGAGCAGTTCTTC. The encoded protein is CASSIGLAEYNEQFF.

By share, this clonotype ranks as medium-sized. The V call is TRBV13, the J call TRBJ1-2, with 8 bases matching TRBD1. The trim removed 3 bases at V and 8 bases at J, leaving 8 bases unmatched. Germline V lookup: CDR1 PRHDT, CDR2 FYEKMQ (reference sequence). The CDR3 runs 14 residues. CDR3 sequence: CASSLTTQGAGYTF. As DNA, the CDR3 is TGTGCCAGCAGCTTGACTACCCAGGGGGCCGGCTACACCTTC.

The V and J genes are TRBV24-1 and TRBJ1-2, with 8 nucleotides matching TRBD1. Germline V gives CDR1 KGHDR, CDR2 SFDVKD. This CDR3 has 14 residues. Germline trimming cut 4 bases from V and 3 bases from J; bases unmatched to any gene: 3. CDR3: CATSDLDRDYGYTF. In DNA, the CDR3 is TGTGCCACCAGTGACCTGGACAGGGACTATGGCTACACCTTC.

The genes are TRBV5-5 and TRBJ2-2, with D hard to call. Germline V lookup: CDR1 SGHKS, CDR2 YYEKEE (reference sequence). V lost 3 bases and J lost 8, with 5 bases in between. The CDR3 runs 11 residues. As DNA, the CDR3 is TGTGCCAGCAGCTCTGAAGGGGAGCTGTTTTTT. This gives the protein CASSSEGELFF. Filled out from reference TRBV5-5 and TRBJ2-2, the complete variable domain reads DAGVTQSPTHLIKTRGQQVTLRCSPISGHKSVSWYQQVLGQGPQFIFQYYEKEERGRGNFPDRFSARQFPNYSSELNVNALLLGDSALYLCASSSEGELFFGEGSRLTVL.

There are many counts of this clonotype. The chain recombines TRBV5-1 with TRBJ2-5; TRBD1 matches at 7 bases. Trimming cost V 7 bases and J 4 bases; bases outside gene matches: 10. Germline V gene data show CDR1 as SGHRS and CDR2 as YFSETQ. This CDR3 contains 14 residues. The CDR3 sequence: CASSRDSRGETQYF. The DNA of the CDR3 is TGCGCCAGCTCCCGGGACAGCCGGGGAGAGACCCAGTACTTC.

This clonotype was detected ten times or more. J is TRBJ2-5 and V is TRBV7-9; 12 bases agree with TRBD2. V dropped 11 bases and J dropped 6; count of bases not matched to a gene: 7. The CDR3 sequence is 13 residues long. From germline, CDR1 is SEHNR and CDR2 FQNEAQ (reference sequence). DNA for the CDR3: TGTGCCCTAGCGGGAGGGCCGGGGAAGACCCAGTACTTC. Protein sequence: CALAGGPGKTQYF.

A few counts support this clonotype. The rearrangement uses TRBV28 and TRBJ1-5; D may be TRBD1 (6 bases). The CDR3 has 14 amino acids. Per germline, CDR1 MDHEN and CDR2 SYDVKM. Trimming took 6 bases from V and 6 from J, leaving 15 bases between them. The CDR3 sequence is CASSRNRVSQPQHF. CDR3 in DNA: TGTGCCAGCAGCCGAAACAGGGTCAGTCAGCCCCAGCATTTT.

This clonotype has at least ten counts. The gene calls are TRBV19 and TRBJ2-7; 8 bases align to TRBD2. Germline V lookup: CDR1 LNHDA, CDR2 SQIVND (reference sequence). Trimming cost V 7 bases and J 3 bases; bases outside gene matches: 14. The CDR3 covers 16 residues. The CDR3 nucleotides read TGTGCCAGTATACACGGGGTAGCGGGAAACCTCTACGAGCAGTACTTC. It encodes CASIHGVAGNLYEQYF.

Worth noting for this clonotype: Because the CDR3 is missing its conserved closing phenylalanine or tryptophan, this is likely a read error. The rearrangement uses TRBV5-5 and TRBJ2-1, with no clear D. The CDR3 length is 15 residues. The ends were cut back, 0 bases at V and 2 bases at J, with 9 bases in the middle. Germline V lookup: CDR1 SGHKS, CDR2 YYEKEE (reference sequence). CDR3 sequence (DNA): TGTGCCAGCAGCTTGGGGGTGTACCCCTACAATGAGCAGTTCAGA. This translates into CASSLGVYPYNEQFR.

V usage is TRBV6-6 and J usage is TRBJ2-1, with 15 bases lining up with TRBD2. The V gene end was trimmed by 2 bases and the J gene end by 15 bases; junction bases not matched to a gene: 8. Germline V gene lookup returns CDR1 MNHNY and CDR2 SVGAGI (reference sequence). The CDR3 has 15 amino acids. The CDR3, as DNA: TGTGCCAGCAGTTACACCGCGGGACTAGCGGGAGGCCTGTTCTTC. Translated: CASSYTAGLAGGLFF.

The table lists this clonotype with many counts. This chain connects TRBV6-1 to TRBJ2-1, with D hard to call. V lost 0 bases and J lost 4, with 10 bases in between. The germline V gene has CDR1 MNHNS and CDR2 SASEGT. The CDR3 has 15 amino acids. Written as DNA, the CDR3 is TGTGCCAGCAGTGAAGCTGGTACAGCATACAATGAGCAGTTCTTC. Amino acid sequence: CASSEAGTAYNEQFF.